These 27 T cell receptor beta chains share one sample of origin, sequenced in a study of cytomegalovirus exposure and HLA in healthy donors. The PCR had 60 Vbeta and 13 Jbeta primers. Sequencing was performed with immunoSEQ multiplex PCR; in TCRdb, only in-frame clones are kept and a portion is missing. The repertoire consists of under 150,000 clones, with around 70% occurring once and the leading ten covering around 2.7%. Sequencing used PBMCs. These receptors came from a woman aged 55-70 years in good health and CMV-seropositive.

This chain joins TRBV9 and TRBJ2-6, with D maybe TRBD2 (6 bases). The CDR3 has 15 residues. The V gene's germline CDR1 is SGDLS and CDR2 YYNGEE. V was clipped by 4 bases and J by 2 bases, with 10 bases between them. DNA for the CDR3: TGTGCCAGCAGCTTTCGGAGGGCTGGGGCCAACGTCCTGACTTTC. Translating it yields CASSFRRAGANVLTF.

The chain couples TRBV5-4 to TRBJ2-5, with 10 bases matching TRBD2. Germline CDR1 reads SGHNT; CDR2 reads YYREEE (reference sequence). The CDR3 is 18 residues long. The ends lost 0 bases at V and 4 bases at J; junction bases unmatched: 12. The CDR3 here is CASSLELAGLGSGETQYF. The CDR3 nucleotides read TGTGCCAGCAGCTTGGAACTAGCGGGGCTTGGGTCGGGAGAGACCCAGTACTTC.

This chain uses TRBV6-4 with TRBJ2-1, with a tentative D call TRBD2 (6 bases). Looked up from germline, CDR1 is MRHNA and CDR2 is SNTAGT. The CDR3 totals 15 residues. Deletions cut 2 bases from V and 5 bases from J, with 13 bases between. CDR3 coding DNA: TGTGCCAGCAGTGACGGACTGGAGGGGAACAATGAGCAGTTCTTC. This sequence encodes CASSDGLEGNNEQFF.

The chain recombines TRBV7-2 with TRBJ2-3; 8 positions agree with TRBD2. J gave up 0 bases and V 3 bases, and 8 bases lay outside the gene matches. The germline gives CDR1 SGHTA, CDR2 FQGNSA. There are 17 residues in the CDR3. CDR3 amino acids: CASSFDRLATSTDTQYF. The CDR3 nucleotides are TGTGCCAGCAGCTTCGACCGACTAGCGACTAGCACAGATACGCAGTATTTT.

This clone was picked up one time. The V call is TRBV5-1, the J call TRBJ2-5; weak D call: TRBD2 (6 bases). V was cut by 4 bases and J by 5 bases, with 15 bases left in between. Germline assignment: CDR1 SGHRS and CDR2 YFSETQ. The CDR3 runs to 14 residues. The CDR3 DNA is TGCGCCAGCAGCCCCTCTGGGGGGAAGGAGACCCAGTACTTC. Its translation: CASSPSGGKETQYF.

Of note for this clone: The junction departs from the called germline gene at one end, perhaps through a read error. The chain carries TRBV28 and TRBJ1-2, with unresolved D. The CDR3 covers 13 residues. The V gene's germline CDR1 is MDHEN and CDR2 SYDVKM. CDR3 sequence (DNA): TGTGTCAGCAGTTTAATAGTCATAGAAGGCTACACCTTC. It is translated as CVSSLIVIEGYTF.

The chain employs TRBV11-2 and TRBJ1-1; 11 bases agree with TRBD1. The germline CDR1 and CDR2 sequences are SGHAT and FQNNGV. V was clipped by 5 bases and J by 2 bases; unmatched bases: 7. The CDR3 contains 16 residues. The CDR3, as DNA: TGTGCCAGCAGCCCTGGACAGGGGGCGATCAACACTGAAGCTTTCTTT. It translates to CASSPGQGAINTEAFF.

The chain is built from TRBV11-3 and TRBJ2-7; 8 nucleotides line up with TRBD1. V lost 2 bases to trimming and J lost 2 bases; unmatched junction nucleotides: 5. CDR1 is SGHNT and CDR2 is YENEEA in the germline V gene. There are 15 residues in the CDR3. CDR3 DNA: TGTGCCAGCAGCTTATCCGGGACAGGCCCCTACGAGCAGTACTTC. Translated: CASSLSGTGPYEQYF.

This clone occurred a few times. The rearrangement joins TRBV6-5 to TRBJ1-1; tentatively, D is TRBD1 (6 bases). The CDR3 is made up of 14 amino acids. Germline assignment: CDR1 MNHEY and CDR2 SVGAGI. With 2 bases removed from V and 6 bases from J, the gap between germline ends came to 13 bases. The CDR3 reads CASSYGRGPPEAFF. In DNA, the CDR3 is TGTGCCAGCAGTTACGGCAGGGGCCCGCCTGAAGCTTTCTTT.

V is TRBV25-1 and J is TRBJ2-1; 9 nucleotides align to TRBD1. This CDR3 comprises 15 residues. Germline CDR1 is MGHDK and CDR2 is SYGVNS. The J segment lost 8 bases and the V segment lost 2 bases, leaving 7 bases of the junction unmatched. The CDR3 reads CASSERQGVNDEQFF. In DNA form, the CDR3 reads TGTGCCAGCAGTGAAAGACAGGGGGTTAACGATGAGCAGTTCTTC.

The CDR3 reads CASSSLGQGGYEQYF. The DNA of the CDR3 is TGCGCCAGCAGCTCATTGGGACAGGGGGGGTACGAGCAGTACTTC. This chain links TRBV5-1 with TRBJ2-5, with 11 nucleotides matching TRBD1. The J call may be mistaken, given a closer DNA end match to TRBJ2-7. Germline CDR1 and CDR2: SGHRS and YFSETQ. This CDR3 is 15 amino acids long.

CDR3 region: CASGTGGELFF. In DNA, the CDR3 is TGTGCTAGTGGTACGGGCGGGGAGCTGTTTTTT. The chain uses TRBV12-5 and TRBJ2-2; D is unclear. CDR1 and CDR2 (germline): LGHNT, FRNRAP. The V and J ends lost 5 bases and 7 bases respectively, with 5 bases between them. This CDR3 has 11 residues.

The J gene is TRBJ2-5, the V gene TRBV7-2; D gene ambiguous. The CDR3 is 13 residues long. Trimming cost V 4 bases and J 3 bases, with 9 bases left between them. Per the germline V gene, CDR1 is SGHTA and CDR2 is FQGNSA. CDR3 amino acids: CASSSRSEETQYF. The CDR3 DNA sequence: TGTGCCAGCAGCTCGCGATCTGAAGAGACCCAGTACTTC.

This clone was seen a handful of times. This chain joins TRBV10-1 and TRBJ2-3; D is undetermined. With 3 bases removed from V and 4 bases from J, the gap between germline ends came to 8 bases. Looked up from germline, CDR1 is WNHNN and CDR2 is SYGVQD (reference sequence). The CDR3 length is 13 residues. CDR3 DNA sequence: TGCGCCAGCAGTGAAAGAGGTCCAGATACGCAGTATTTT. It yields the protein CASSERGPDTQYF.

A single count supports this clone. Written as DNA, the CDR3 is TGCGCCAGCAGCTTGTATGGGCCAGAATCGACGGGAGGCGGCACCTTC. Protein product: CASSLYGPESTGGGTF. The V and J genes are TRBV5-1 and TRBJ1-2; no firm D call. The V end lost 1 base, the J end lost 13 bases, and 26 bases lay between the germline ends. The CDR3 loop spans 16 amino acids. Per the germline V gene, CDR1 is SGHRS and CDR2 is YFSETQ.

The rearrangement links TRBV5-5 to TRBJ1-5, with a possible D match to TRBD1 (6 bases). This CDR3 has 15 amino acids. Looked up from germline, CDR1 is SGHKS and CDR2 is YYEKEE (reference sequence). Between the trimmed V and J ends, which lost 4 bases and 3 bases, there was a span of 14 bases. CDR3 bases: TGTGCCAGCAGCCGACGGGCAGGGGTCAATCAGCCCCAGCATTTT. Its translation: CASSRRAGVNQPQHF.

Written as DNA, the CDR3 is TGTGCCAGCAGCGTAGCAGGGAGGGTGGGGCTAAACACCGGGGAGCTGTTTTTT. Protein sequence: CASSVAGRVGLNTGELFF. This chain joins TRBV9 and TRBJ2-2, with 7 bases lining up with TRBD2. The CDR3 extends over 18 amino acids. From germline, CDR1 is SGDLS and CDR2 YYNGEE. V gave up 0 bases and J gave up 2 bases; unmatched junction bases: 10.

This clone was counted a single time. The chain has TRBV19 and TRBJ1-4; tentatively, D is TRBD1 (6 bases). The CDR3 consists of 17 residues. The germline CDR1 and CDR2 sequences are LNHDA and SQIVND (reference sequence). Trimming pared 6 bases from V and 0 bases from J, leaving 17 bases between. This CDR3 is CASSSWTEVATNEKLFF. In nucleotides, the CDR3 is TGTGCCAGTAGCTCCTGGACAGAAGTTGCAACTAATGAAAAACTGTTTTTT.

The chain combines TRBV7-3 with TRBJ2-1; 7 nucleotides line up with TRBD1. This CDR3 region has 15 residues. V shed 6 bases, J shed 4 bases, and the junction held 9 bases outside the gene matches. CDR1 and CDR2 from the germline V gene are SGHTA and FQGTGA. In DNA form, the CDR3 reads TGTGCCAGCAGTCTTGGGACAGACCCATACAATGAGCAGTTCTTC. Residues: CASSLGTDPYNEQFF.

This clone was seen only once. The V and J genes are TRBV7-6 and TRBJ1-2; D may be TRBD1 (6 bases). The germline CDR1 and CDR2 sequences are SGHVS and FNYEAQ. V was trimmed by 5 bases and J by 4 bases, leaving 11 bases between them. This CDR3 region has 13 residues. CDR3: CASSNDRSYGYTF. CDR3 coding DNA: TGTGCCAGCAGCAATGACAGGAGCTATGGCTACACCTTC.

Worth noting for this clone: The junction and the germline gene differ at one end; a read error may be behind it. The rearrangement uses TRBV6-1 and TRBJ2-7; 9 bases align to TRBD1. This CDR3 region has 14 residues. Germline CDR1 and CDR2: MNHNS and SASEGT. CDR3 DNA sequence: TGTGTCAGCACCCCCGGGACAGGGCTGTACGAGCAGTACTTC. Its protein is CVSTPGTGLYEQYF.

The rearrangement uses TRBV12-5 and TRBJ2-5; tentatively, D is TRBD1 (6 bases). V shed 1 base and J shed 5 bases, with 11 bases lying between them. The CDR3 is 14 amino acids. Germline assignment: CDR1 LGHNT and CDR2 FRNRAP. This CDR3 reads CASGLEGVLETQYF. The CDR3 DNA reads as TGTGCTAGTGGTTTGGAGGGGGTTTTGGAGACCCAGTACTTC.

This chain uses TRBV19 with TRBJ2-1, with D tentatively TRBD1 (5 bases). Germline CDR1 reads LNHDA; CDR2 reads SQIVND (reference sequence). The CDR3 covers 13 residues. The ends were cut back, 11 bases at V and 0 bases at J, with 11 bases in the middle. The CDR3 DNA sequence: TGTGCCGTACAGGCTAGCTCCTACAATGAGCAGTTCTTC. This encodes CAVQASSYNEQFF.

The rearrangement uses TRBV19 and TRBJ1-1, with unresolved D. The CDR3 sequence is 13 residues long. Germline values: CDR1 LNHDA, CDR2 SQIVND (reference sequence). Trimming took 3 bases from V and 5 from J, leaving 10 bases between them. This CDR3 is CASSIERFTEAFF. DNA for the CDR3: TGTGCCAGTAGTATTGAGAGGTTTACTGAAGCTTTCTTT.

The V gene is TRBV10-2, the J gene TRBJ2-7; 7 nucleotides match TRBD1. The germline V gene encodes CDR1 WSHSY and CDR2 SAAADI. V was clipped by 7 bases and J by 3 bases; unmatched bases: 9. The CDR3 extends over 14 amino acids. CDR3 DNA sequence: TGCGCCAGCACAAGGGACAGCGTGAGCTACGAGCAGTACTTC. This gives the protein CASTRDSVSYEQYF.

The genes are TRBV10-1 and TRBJ2-1; 10 bases match TRBD2. After removal of 5 bases from V and 2 bases from J, the junction contained 0 bases not matched to a gene. This CDR3 comprises 14 residues. The germline V gene has CDR1 WNHNN and CDR2 SYGVQD (reference sequence). This chain's CDR3 is CASSTSGAYNEQFF. The CDR3 DNA follows: TGCGCCAGCAGTACTAGCGGGGCCTACAATGAGCAGTTCTTC.

Here the CDR3 reads CASSLFRGSYGYTF. CDR3 sequence (DNA): TGTGCCAGCAGCCTTTTCAGGGGCTCCTATGGCTACACCTTC. The rearrangement joins TRBV27 to TRBJ1-2, with a weak D call TRBD1 (6 bases). The CDR3 is 14 amino acids. Looked up from germline, CDR1 is MNHEY and CDR2 is SMNVEV (reference sequence). The germline V and J ends were trimmed by 6 bases and 4 bases, with 15 bases remaining between them.